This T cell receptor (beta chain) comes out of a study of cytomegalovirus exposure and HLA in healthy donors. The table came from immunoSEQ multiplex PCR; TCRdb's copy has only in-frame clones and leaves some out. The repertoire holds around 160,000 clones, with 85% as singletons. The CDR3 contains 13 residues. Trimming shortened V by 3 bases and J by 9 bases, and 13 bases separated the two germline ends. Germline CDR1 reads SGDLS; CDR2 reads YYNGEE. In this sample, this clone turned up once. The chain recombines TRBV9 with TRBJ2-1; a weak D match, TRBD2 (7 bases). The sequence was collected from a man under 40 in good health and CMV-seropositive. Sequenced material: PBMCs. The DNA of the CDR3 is TGTGCCAGCAGCGACCCGGGGGGCGGTGAGCAGTTCTTC. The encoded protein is CASSDPGGGEQFF.